Below are 29 T cell receptor beta chains sequenced from a single sample in a study of cytomegalovirus exposure and HLA in healthy donors. Primers included in the PCR were 60 Vbeta and 13 Jbeta primers. TCRdb's copy holds only in-frame clones and misses some; the assay was immunoSEQ multiplex PCR. The table includes more than 95,000 clones, 75% to 90% detected once. The sequencing sample was made of PBMCs. Receptor source: a man aged 25-45 years in good health and CMV-seropositive.

V usage is TRBV5-6 and J usage is TRBJ2-5; D is perhaps TRBD1 (5 bases). This CDR3 is 14 amino acids long. Germline CDR1 SGHDT, CDR2 YYEEEE. Between the trimmed V and J ends, which lost 0 bases and 4 bases, there was a span of 10 bases. The chain's CDR3 is CASSLAVGRETQYF. The DNA for the CDR3 is TGTGCCAGCAGCTTGGCCGTGGGGCGAGAGACCCAGTACTTC.

The chain recombines TRBV5-1 with TRBJ1-2; TRBD1 is a possible D gene (5 bases). The V and J ends lost 0 bases and 6 bases respectively, with 6 bases between them. The CDR3 contains 12 residues. The V gene's germline CDR1 is SGHRS and CDR2 YFSETQ. CDR3 sequence: CASSLVGDGYTF. Written as DNA, the CDR3 is TGCGCCAGCAGCTTGGTAGGGGATGGCTACACCTTC.

The gene calls are TRBV30 and TRBJ2-3; the match to TRBD2 covers 13 bases. This CDR3 comprises 16 residues. Germline loops: CDR1 GTSNPN, CDR2 SVGIG (reference sequence). The V and J ends lost 5 bases and 4 bases, in that order; junction bases with no gene match: 9. CDR3 region: CAWDRKGLAGSDTQYF. In DNA form, the CDR3 reads TGTGCCTGGGACCGGAAGGGACTAGCGGGGTCAGATACGCAGTATTTT.

The V gene is TRBV25-1, the J gene TRBJ2-7; tentatively, D is TRBD1 (5 bases). With 0 bases removed from V and 5 bases from J, the gap between germline ends came to 11 bases. Germline V CDR1 and CDR2: MGHDK, SYGVNS. The CDR3 sequence is 14 residues long. The CDR3 DNA follows: TGTGCCAGCAGTGAATATGGGGCGAACGACGAGCAGTACTTC. Its protein is CASSEYGANDEQYF.

The gene calls are TRBV7-2 and TRBJ2-7; 8 bases fit TRBD2. The V and J ends lost 8 bases and 7 bases, in that order; junction bases with no gene match: 4. Per the germline V gene, CDR1 is SGHTA and CDR2 is FQGNSA. CDR3 size: 11 residues. CDR3 DNA sequence: TGTGCCAGCGCTCGGGGGGGTGAGCAGTACTTC. Translating gives CASARGGEQYF.

The rearrangement uses TRBV7-9 and TRBJ2-7, with D possibly TRBD1 on 6 matching bases. V lost 6 bases, J lost 0 bases, and 9 bases lay in between. Germline V gene lookup returns CDR1 SEHNR and CDR2 FQNEAQ (reference sequence). The CDR3 covers 13 residues. The DNA of the CDR3 is TGTGCCAGCAGTGACAGGAGCTCCTACGAGCAGTACTTC. Translation: CASSDRSSYEQYF.

The chain joins TRBV6-5 to TRBJ1-2; 7 positions agree with TRBD1. The CDR3 consists of 15 residues. V trimming: 5 bases; J trimming: 2 bases; junction bases outside the gene matches: 8. CDR1 is MNHEY, CDR2 SVGAGI, per germline. The CDR3 region is CASSRVQTGNYGYTF. DNA for the CDR3: TGTGCCAGCAGTAGGGTTCAGACAGGGAACTATGGCTACACCTTC.

The rearrangement links TRBV11-2 to TRBJ2-5; TRBD2 matches 13 bases. Germline V gives CDR1 SGHAT, CDR2 FQNNGV. The CDR3 is 15 amino acids. With 3 bases clipped from V and 7 bases from J, the junction kept 5 bases outside the gene matches. The CDR3 region is CASSFTSGGDATQYF. CDR3 nucleotide sequence: TGTGCCAGCAGCTTTACTAGCGGGGGGGATGCGACCCAGTACTTC.

The chain links TRBV6-1 to TRBJ1-2; D ambiguous. CDR3 size: 14 residues. The V end was cut by 7 bases, the J end by 5 bases, with 17 bases between. In germline, CDR1 is MNHNS, CDR2 SASEGT. DNA for the CDR3: TGTGCCAGCACCGAGGGAACGGCTTTATATGGCTACACCTTC. Translation gives CASTEGTALYGYTF.

The V call is TRBV5-1, the J call TRBJ2-2; weak D call: TRBD1 (6 bases). CDR3 length: 15 amino acids. Germline lookup yields CDR1 SGHRS and CDR2 YFSETQ. V dropped 4 bases and J dropped 6 bases, with 16 bases sitting between them. In nucleotides, the CDR3 is TGCGCCAGCAGCCCCTTAACAGGGTTCGCCGGGGAGCTGTTTTTT. This codes for CASSPLTGFAGELFF. The variable domain in full, with the rest retrieved from reference TRBV5-1 and TRBJ2-2, is KAGVTQTPRYLIKTRGQQVTLSCSPISGHRSVSWYQQTPGQGLQFLFEYFSETQRNKGNFPGRFSGRQFSNSRSEMNVSTLELGDSALYLCASSPLTGFAGELFFGEGSRLTVL.

This chain connects TRBV6-1 to TRBJ2-1, with D possibly TRBD2 on 7 matching bases. The CDR3 is 14 residues long. Trimming took off 5 bases at V and 9 bases at J, with 17 bases between the two ends. Looked up from germline, CDR1 is MNHNS and CDR2 is SASEGT. The CDR3 nucleotides are TGTGCCAGCAGTAGAATGGGGGGGCAGGTTGAGCAGTTCTTC. Protein product: CASSRMGGQVEQFF.

As regards this clone: Other DNA sequences in the same sample also yield this CDR3. V gene TRBV28 combines with J gene TRBJ1-4; 7 bases align to TRBD1. The CDR3 has 16 amino acids. V shed 1 base, J shed 3 bases, and the junction held 5 bases outside the gene matches. In germline, CDR1 is MDHEN, CDR2 SYDVKM. The CDR3 spells CASSLSTGTANEKLFF. DNA of the CDR3: TGTGCCAGCAGTTTATCCACCGGGACAGCTAATGAAAAACTGTTTTTT.

J is TRBJ1-6 and V is TRBV6-1, with 9 nucleotides matching TRBD1. Germline V gene data show CDR1 as MNHNS and CDR2 as SASEGT. The trim removed 7 bases at V and 11 bases at J, leaving 12 bases unmatched. The CDR3 runs 15 residues. CDR3 bases: TGTGCCAGCACAAAGGGGGACAGGGAAATCCCACCCCTCCACTTT. It translates to CASTKGDREIPPLHF.

This clone came up a few times. This chain connects TRBV19 to TRBJ2-3; 7 nucleotides align to TRBD1. There are 14 residues in the CDR3. The germline V gene has CDR1 LNHDA and CDR2 SQIVND (reference sequence). Unmatched junction bases numbered 4, after V lost 5 bases and J lost 2 bases. The CDR3 DNA follows: TGTGCCAGTAGTCTCGGACAGGCCACAGATACGCAGTATTTT. This encodes CASSLGQATDTQYF.

This chain joins TRBV9 and TRBJ1-1; D is perhaps TRBD1 (5 bases). Trimming took 4 bases from V and 4 from J, leaving 14 bases between them. In germline, CDR1 is SGDLS, CDR2 YYNGEE. The CDR3 is 14 amino acids. For the CDR3, the DNA is TGTGCCAGCAGCCTCCGCCGGGACTTCACTGAAGCTTTCTTT. This gives the protein CASSLRRDFTEAFF.

The chain uses TRBV7-8 and TRBJ1-6; 8 positions agree with TRBD1. CDR1 is SGHVS and CDR2 is FQNEAQ in the germline V gene. The CDR3 sequence is 13 residues long. The junction had 2 bases not matched to a gene; V was cut back by 3 bases and J by 10 bases. The CDR3 coding sequence is TGTGCCAGCAGCTTGGGGGACAGGTCACCCCTCCACTTT. Amino acids: CASSLGDRSPLHF.

The CDR3 sequence is CASSARDTEAFF. The CDR3 nucleotides read TGTGCCAGCAGTGCTCGAGACACTGAAGCTTTCTTT. The chain employs TRBV2 and TRBJ1-1; D is ambiguous. Germline values: CDR1 SNHLY, CDR2 FYNNEI. The CDR3 is 12 residues long. The ends were cut back, 4 bases at V and 3 bases at J, with 6 bases in the middle.

The chain combines TRBV6-6 with TRBJ2-3; D might be TRBD2 (6 bases). CDR3 length: 15 amino acids. V was cut by 3 bases and J by 3 bases, with 13 bases left in between. Germline V CDR1 and CDR2: MNHNY, SVGAGI (reference sequence). The CDR3 loop is CASSYRAGWTDTQYF. CDR3 nucleotide sequence: TGTGCCAGCAGTTATCGGGCGGGGTGGACAGATACGCAGTATTTT.

J is TRBJ1-2 and V is TRBV18; 8 bases fit TRBD1. The CDR3 runs to 16 residues. Looked up from germline, CDR1 is KGHSH and CDR2 is LQKENI. V dropped 2 bases and J dropped 6; count of bases not matched to a gene: 11. The CDR3 protein is CASSPLIRTGFHGYTF. DNA of the CDR3: TGTGCCAGCTCACCATTAATACGGACAGGGTTTCATGGCTACACCTTC.

The V call is TRBV28, the J call TRBJ1-2; a weak D match, TRBD1 (5 bases). Trimming took 7 bases from V and 8 from J, leaving 20 bases between them. Germline lookup yields CDR1 MDHEN and CDR2 SYDVKM. The CDR3 covers 14 residues. CDR3 sequence: CASTPPGRVGGYTF. DNA of the CDR3: TGTGCCAGCACCCCCCCCGGCAGGGTGGGGGGCTACACCTTC.

This chain links TRBV14 with TRBJ2-5; possibly TRBD1 for D (6 bases). Judging by the DNA end, TRBJ2-7 fits better; the J call may be wrong. CDR1 and CDR2 (germline): SGHDN, FVKESK. This CDR3 region has 14 residues. CDR3 nucleotides: TGTGCCAGCAGCAACCGGGACAACTCCTACGAGCAGTACTTC. This encodes CASSNRDNSYEQYF.

As for this clone: The germline gene is not matched at one end of the junction; a read error may be the cause. CDR3 sequence (DNA): TGTGCCAGCAGCCAGGACGACAGGCTCGACAAAAACAGTCAGTACTTC. This translates into CASSQDDRLDKNSQYF. The chain carries TRBV14 and TRBJ2-4, with D maybe TRBD1 (6 bases). This CDR3 spans 16 amino acids. The germline CDR1 and CDR2 sequences are SGHDN and FVKESK.

The chain carries TRBV19 and TRBJ2-3; 9 bases are shared with TRBD2. V was clipped by 3 bases and J by 0 bases; unmatched bases: 7. The CDR3 totals 17 residues. The germline V gene has CDR1 LNHDA and CDR2 SQIVND (reference sequence). CDR3 nucleotides: TGTGCCAGTAGTATCCCCGGACTAGCGCGCAGCACAGATACGCAGTATTTT. Protein: CASSIPGLARSTDTQYF.

The sample holds one count of this clone. The V call is TRBV18, the J call TRBJ2-7, with 10 bases fitting TRBD2. This CDR3 region has 14 residues. Germline V CDR1 and CDR2: KGHSH, LQKENI. J gave up 4 bases and V 6 bases, and 6 bases lay outside the gene matches. CDR3 loop: CASSPGLASYEQYF. The CDR3 bases are TGTGCCAGCTCCCCGGGACTAGCGAGTTACGAGCAGTACTTC.

The gene calls are TRBV7-7 and TRBJ2-5, with 11 bases identical to TRBD2. V lost 2 bases to trimming and J lost 5 bases; unmatched junction nucleotides: 4. This CDR3 has 15 residues. CDR1 and CDR2 from the germline V gene are SSHAT and FNYEAQ (reference sequence). The CDR3 coding sequence is TGTGCCAGCAGCTTAAACGTAGCGGGGGGGGAGACCCAGTACTTC. Translation gives CASSLNVAGGETQYF.

The chain is built from TRBV7-2 and TRBJ2-5; 9 nucleotides agree with TRBD1. Trimming removed 8 bases from V and 4 bases from J; junction bases left unmatched: 8. CDR3 length: 14 residues. Germline CDR1 reads SGHTA; CDR2 reads FQGNSA. The CDR3 here is CASERGQGLETQYF. In nucleotides, the CDR3 is TGTGCCAGCGAACGGGGACAGGGCCTAGAGACCCAGTACTTC.

There are a few counts of this clone. At one end the junction does not follow the germline gene, possibly because of a read error. The V and J genes are TRBV6-4 and TRBJ1-2; D remains ambiguous. The CDR3 runs to 14 residues. The V gene's germline CDR1 is MRHNA and CDR2 SNTAGT. The CDR3 sequence is CASSYSVSGYGYTF. DNA of the CDR3: TGTGCCAGCAGTTACTCAGTATCGGGCTATGGCTACACCTTC.

The chain uses TRBV6-1 and TRBJ1-5; TRBD1 matches at 7 bases. The germline CDR1 and CDR2 sequences are MNHNS and SASEGT. The CDR3 extends over 15 amino acids. With 1 base clipped from V and 7 bases from J, the junction kept 7 bases outside the gene matches. This chain's CDR3 is CASSEGQGGGQPQHF. In DNA form, the CDR3 reads TGTGCCAGCAGTGAAGGCCAAGGGGGCGGCCAGCCCCAGCATTTT.

V and J are TRBV11-2 and TRBJ2-4, with D perhaps TRBD1 (6 bases). V dropped 2 bases and J dropped 5 bases, with 25 bases sitting between them. Looked up from germline, CDR1 is SGHAT and CDR2 is FQNNGV. There are 19 residues in the CDR3. CDR3: CASSLQGSLRRAIQNIQYF. The CDR3 nucleotides are TGTGCCAGCAGCTTACAGGGGTCGCTTCGCAGGGCAATCCAAAACATTCAGTACTTC.